Listed here are 17 T cell receptor beta chains from one sample, sequenced in a study of blood T cell repertoires in COVID-19. The data were produced by immunoSEQ multiplex PCR, yet TCRdb's version contains in-frame clones alone and is incomplete. The repertoire has roughly 130,000 clones, 65% to 85% of them found once; the top ten carry 3.5% to 5.5%. Input material: peripheral blood. The receptors shown here come from a woman in her 70s with acute or convalescent COVID-19.

This chain links TRBV5-5 with TRBJ1-1, with 10 bases matching TRBD1. The V and J ends lost 4 bases and 4 bases, in that order; junction bases with no gene match: 13. This CDR3 spans 17 amino acids. The germline V gene encodes CDR1 SGHKS and CDR2 YYEKEE (reference sequence). DNA for the CDR3: TGTGCCAGCAGCCTGACCGGACAGGGGGGATGGGGCACTGAAGCTTTCTTT. It is translated as CASSLTGQGGWGTEAFF.

Comment on this clone: The sample contains more than one DNA sequence encoding this CDR3. The V call is TRBV5-1, the J call TRBJ2-2, with 9 bases fitting TRBD1. V shed 2 bases and J 7 bases; nucleotides not matched to a gene: 6. Per germline, CDR1 SGHRS and CDR2 YFSETQ. The CDR3 length is 15 residues. CDR3 amino acids: CASSFETGGFGELFF. The CDR3 bases are TGCGCCAGCAGCTTTGAGACAGGGGGGTTCGGGGAGCTGTTTTTT. The full variable domain, in which reference TRBV5-1 and TRBJ2-2 provide the parts outside the CDR3, is KAGVTQTPRYLIKTRGQQVTLSCSPISGHRSVSWYQQTPGQGLQFLFEYFSETQRNKGNFPGRFSGRQFSNSRSEMNVSTLELGDSALYLCASSFETGGFGELFFGEGSRLTVL.

This chain joins TRBV7-2 and TRBJ2-1; D possibly corresponds to TRBD1 (6 bases). This CDR3 has 15 amino acids. Between the trimmed V and J ends, which lost 3 bases and 0 bases, there was a span of 9 bases. Per the germline V gene, CDR1 is SGHTA and CDR2 is FQGNSA. CDR3 DNA sequence: TGTGCCAGCAGCTTTACAGGGACCTCCTACAATGAGCAGTTCTTC. This translates into CASSFTGTSYNEQFF.

J is TRBJ2-3 and V is TRBV4-1; TRBD2 matches at 7 bases. V shed 4 bases, J shed 2 bases, and the junction held 3 bases outside the gene matches. Per the germline V gene, CDR1 is MGHRA and CDR2 is YSYEKL. This CDR3 has 14 amino acids. CDR3 bases: TGCGCCAGCAGCCTGGGGGGGACCACAGATACGCAGTATTTT. Translation: CASSLGGTTDTQYF.

The gene calls are TRBV19 and TRBJ2-3; no reliable D call. The CDR3 consists of 15 residues. Trimming took 4 bases from V and 0 from J, leaving 11 bases between them. Germline V gene sequence: CDR1 LNHDA, CDR2 SQIVND (reference sequence). The CDR3: CASSKMAGSTDTQYF. CDR3 sequence (DNA): TGTGCCAGTAGTAAAATGGCAGGTAGCACAGATACGCAGTATTTT.

This clone was seen just once. In DNA form, the CDR3 reads TGTGCCAGCAGCCACACAGGGGGTTCCGGAAACACCATATATTTT. Translating it yields CASSHTGGSGNTIYF. The V gene is TRBV14, the J gene TRBJ1-3; TRBD1 aligns across 8 bases. The CDR3 runs 15 residues. Trimming cost V 3 bases and J 4 bases; bases outside gene matches: 5. The germline CDR1 and CDR2 sequences are SGHDN and FVKESK.

The chain combines TRBV11-3 with TRBJ1-6, with unresolved D. V gave up 5 bases and J gave up 9 bases, with 11 bases separating them. Germline V gene sequence: CDR1 SGHNT, CDR2 YENEEA. CDR3 length: 13 amino acids. CDR3 in DNA: TGTGCCAGCAGCCCACCCGGGAGTTCACCCCTCCACTTT. Its translation: CASSPPGSSPLHF.

The gene calls are TRBV19 and TRBJ1-5; D is perhaps TRBD1 (5 bases). V shed 11 bases and J shed 7 bases, with 24 bases lying between them. Germline values: CDR1 LNHDA, CDR2 SQIVND (reference sequence). This CDR3 spans 15 amino acids. The CDR3 DNA is TGTGCCCCTTCCCCGCGCGGGACGGAGGGCCAGCCCCAGCATTTT. Translated: CAPSPRGTEGQPQHF.

This chain connects TRBV7-2 to TRBJ2-3, with TRBD2 matching 7 bases. This CDR3 is built from 16 residues. Germline CDR1 is SGHTA and CDR2 is FQGNSA. The V and J ends lost 1 base and 2 bases, in that order; junction bases with no gene match: 6. CDR3 bases: TGTGCCAGCAGCTTAGATGGCGGGGGTCCCACAGATACGCAGTATTTT. This codes for CASSLDGGGPTDTQYF. Full variable domain (missing parts from reference TRBV7-2 and TRBJ2-3): GAGVSQSPSNKVTEKGKDVELRCDPISGHTALYWYRQSLGQGLEFLIYFQGNSAPDKSGLPSDRFSAERTGGSVSTLTIQRTQQEDSAVYLCASSLDGGGPTDTQYFGPGTRLTVL.

This clone was seen a single time. The gene calls are TRBV2 and TRBJ2-7, with D possibly matching TRBD1 (5 bases). Trimming stripped 1 base from V and 6 bases from J, with 10 bases between. CDR1 and CDR2 (germline): SNHLY, FYNNEI. This CDR3 has 13 amino acids. As DNA, the CDR3 is TGTGCCAGCAGTGAAGGCTTAACAGGCGAGCAGTACTTC. It encodes CASSEGLTGEQYF. The whole variable domain, filled in from reference TRBV2 and TRBJ2-7, reads EPEVTQTPSHQVTQMGQEVILRCVPISNHLYFYWYRQILGQKVEFLVSFYNNEISEKSEIFDDQFSVERPDGSNFTLKIRSTKLEDSAMYFCASSEGLTGEQYFGPGTRLTVT.

The chain links TRBV15 to TRBJ2-5; the match to TRBD1 covers 7 bases. CDR3 length equals 16 residues. J was trimmed by 2 bases and V by 6 bases; bases with no gene match: 12. Germline assignment: CDR1 LNHNV and CDR2 YYDKDF (reference sequence). The DNA of the CDR3 is TGTGCCACCAGTGGCTGGCCCGACAGGGCTCAAGAGACCCAGTACTTC. It encodes CATSGWPDRAQETQYF. Using reference TRBV15 and TRBJ2-5 for the parts outside the CDR3, the full variable domain is DAMVIQNPRYQVTQFGKPVTLSCSQTLNHNVMYWYQQKSSQAPKLLFHYYDKDFNNEADTPDNFQSRRPNTSFCFLDIRSPGLGDTAMYLCATSGWPDRAQETQYFGPGTRLLVL.

In this sample, this clone turned up a few times. This sequence joins TRBV7-2 and TRBJ1-3; no clear D. V lost 1 base and J lost 7, with 11 bases in between. CDR1 and CDR2 from the germline V gene are SGHTA and FQGNSA. The CDR3 extends over 14 amino acids. The CDR3 DNA sequence: TGTGCCAGCAGCTTAGGTCGCTACGGGAACACCATATATTTT. This gives the protein CASSLGRYGNTIYF.

This clone was recorded a few times. V and J are TRBV10-3 and TRBJ1-2; 7 nucleotides match TRBD1. J was trimmed by 4 bases and V by 3 bases; bases with no gene match: 8. CDR3 length: 15 amino acids. The germline CDR1 and CDR2 sequences are ENHRY and SYGVKD. CDR3: CAISEFHGTVYGYTF. DNA for the CDR3: TGTGCCATCAGTGAATTCCACGGGACAGTCTATGGCTACACCTTC.

The chain couples TRBV6-5 to TRBJ2-1; D unclear. The CDR3 is 13 residues long. CDR1 is MNHEY, CDR2 SVGAGI, per germline. The ends were cut back, 2 bases at V and 4 bases at J, with 6 bases in the middle. The chain's CDR3 is CASSYTEYNEQFF. The CDR3 DNA sequence: TGTGCCAGCAGTTACACAGAATACAATGAGCAGTTCTTC.

The chain combines TRBV20-1 with TRBJ1-3; 11 bases align to TRBD1. The CDR3 sequence is 15 residues long. Losses at the gene ends were 3 bases for V and 7 bases for J; bases not matched to a gene: 8. CDR1 is DFQATT and CDR2 is SNEGSKA in the germline V gene (reference sequence). For the CDR3, the DNA is TGCAGTGCTAGTAAACCCGGGACAGGGGGTAACACCATATATTTT. It specifies CSASKPGTGGNTIYF.

The CDR3 DNA reads as TGCGCCAGCAGCCCGGGACAGGGAGGAGATACGCAGTATTTT. Protein sequence: CASSPGQGGDTQYF. The chain carries TRBV5-1 and TRBJ2-3, with 9 bases fitting TRBD1. This CDR3 contains 14 residues. The germline V gene has CDR1 SGHRS and CDR2 YFSETQ. Trimming took 4 bases from V and 5 from J; bases not matched to a gene: 5.

The chain combines TRBV6-2 or TRBV6-3 with TRBJ2-1; the D gene is possibly TRBD2 (6 bases). The CDR3 contains 14 residues. Trimming pared 6 bases from V and 9 bases from J, leaving 18 bases between. In germline, CDR1 is MNHEY, CDR2 SVGEGT. The CDR3, as DNA: TGTGCCAGCAGCCCCGGGACTCAGGGCTCTGAGCAGTTCTTC. Its translation is CASSPGTQGSEQFF.